The next 10 T cell receptor beta chains were all read from a single sample in a study of OX40 agonist ivuxolimab in advanced cancers. Library creation used the immunoSEQ multiplex PCR assay. In TCRdb, the immuneACCESS table is reduced to in-frame sequences with V and J assigned. These tables do not hold every clone; where another copy was compared, an unresolved V gene accounts for under half, and the others remain unexplained. For this sample there are some 78,000 clones; more than 75% appear just once. Jointly, the top ten make up around 0.5% of the sample. The specimen was CD4+ or CD8+ T cells sorted from blood, collected in a trial of the OX40 agonist ivuxolimab. The receptor set was obtained from an adult with an advanced solid tumor such as melanoma, head and neck, liver or kidney cancer.

This clone was detected only once. The CDR3 nucleotides read TGTGCCAGCAGCGCGGACCGGGACAGGGGGTCGAGGGCGCTAAACACCATATATTTT. This sequence encodes CASSADRDRGSRALNTIYF. The rearrangement joins TRBV9 to TRBJ1-3; 11 bases map to TRBD1. Germline CDR1 reads SGDLS; CDR2 reads YYNGEE. This CDR3 contains 19 residues. The ends lost 3 bases at V and 6 bases at J; junction bases unmatched: 17.

The rearrangement uses TRBV29-1 and TRBJ2-5; D ambiguous. Germline-derived CDR1 and CDR2 are SQVTM and ANQGSEA. V shed 4 bases and J shed 2 bases, with 8 bases lying between them. The CDR3 runs to 12 residues. The CDR3 loop reads CSVATAQETQYF. For the CDR3, the DNA is TGCAGCGTTGCCACAGCACAAGAGACCCAGTACTTC.

The chain links TRBV18 to TRBJ1-1; D is unresolved. There are 12 residues in the CDR3. Germline-derived CDR1 and CDR2 are KGHSH and LQKENI. With 1 base removed from V and 4 bases from J, the gap between germline ends came to 4 bases. This CDR3 reads CASSPHVTEAFF. The CDR3 coding sequence is TGTGCCAGCTCACCACATGTCACTGAAGCTTTCTTT.

V usage is TRBV7-2 and J usage is TRBJ1-4; 8 bases map to TRBD1. This CDR3 comprises 16 residues. With 5 bases clipped from V and 5 bases from J, the junction kept 10 bases outside the gene matches. CDR1 is SGHTA and CDR2 is FQGNSA in the germline V gene. CDR3 region: CASSPGAGQGNEKLFF. Written as DNA, the CDR3 is TGTGCCAGCAGCCCAGGTGCAGGACAGGGCAATGAAAAACTGTTTTTT. The whole variable domain, filled in from reference TRBV7-2 and TRBJ1-4, reads GAGVSQSPSNKVTEKGKDVELRCDPISGHTALYWYRQSLGQGLEFLIYFQGNSAPDKSGLPSDRFSAERTGGSVSTLTIQRTQQEDSAVYLCASSPGAGQGNEKLFFGSGTQLSVL.

The chain recombines TRBV18 with TRBJ2-3; D gene unclear. Germline V gene lookup returns CDR1 KGHSH and CDR2 LQKENI. Trimming pared 0 bases from V and 5 bases from J, leaving 12 bases between. The CDR3 sequence is 15 residues long. Written as DNA, the CDR3 is TGTGCCAGCTCACCACCAAAACCGGGTCAAGATACGCAGTATTTT. It encodes CASSPPKPGQDTQYF.

The chain employs TRBV5-1 and TRBJ2-1, with D hard to call. The CDR3 is 14 amino acids. Trimming removed 0 bases at V and 6 bases at J, with 10 bases between. Germline CDR1 reads SGHRS; CDR2 reads YFSETQ. The CDR3 bases are TGCGCCAGCAGCTTGGTTTGGGCAGGCAATGAGCAGTTCTTC. Amino acids: CASSLVWAGNEQFF. Drawing the rest from reference TRBV5-1 and TRBJ2-1, the complete variable domain is KAGVTQTPRYLIKTRGQQVTLSCSPISGHRSVSWYQQTPGQGLQFLFEYFSETQRNKGNFPGRFSGRQFSNSRSEMNVSTLELGDSALYLCASSLVWAGNEQFFGPGTRLTVL.

The J gene is TRBJ1-3, the V gene TRBV5-1; D not certain. Looked up from germline, CDR1 is SGHRS and CDR2 is YFSETQ. The CDR3 extends over 14 amino acids. Between the trimmed V and J ends, which lost 5 bases and 0 bases, there was a span of 9 bases. The CDR3 is CASSVANSGNTIYF. Here the CDR3 DNA reads TGCGCCAGCAGTGTTGCCAACTCTGGAAACACCATATATTTT.

The V and J genes are TRBV28 and TRBJ1-1, with D perhaps matching TRBD1 (5 bases). V was clipped by 2 bases and J by 2 bases, with 9 bases between them. Germline CDR1 MDHEN, CDR2 SYDVKM. There are 14 residues in the CDR3. The CDR3 DNA follows: TGTGCCAGCAGTTTAGACAGAATAAACACTGAAGCTTTCTTT. It is translated as CASSLDRINTEAFF.

The chain joins TRBV7-2 to TRBJ2-2; tentative D call: TRBD1 (6 bases). CDR3 length equals 16 residues. The V and J ends lost 2 bases and 0 bases respectively, with 10 bases between them. Germline lookup yields CDR1 SGHTA and CDR2 FQGNSA. CDR3 in amino acids: CASSLNRAANTGELFF. In nucleotides, the CDR3 is TGTGCCAGCAGCTTAAACAGGGCGGCGAACACCGGGGAGCTGTTTTTT.

The CDR3 DNA is TGTGCCAGCAGCCCCCGGGAGTGGGGGGCCAGTGAGCAGTTCTTC. Its protein is CASSPREWGASEQFF. The rearrangement links TRBV11-1 to TRBJ2-1; D tentatively fits TRBD1 or TRBD2 (6 bases each). This CDR3 has 15 residues. Germline V CDR1 and CDR2: SGHAT, FQDESV (reference sequence). Trimming left V 5 bases short and J 9 bases short, with 20 bases between.